The text below deals with one T cell receptor beta chain. The antigen is not known. The PCR had 60 Vbeta and 13 Jbeta primers. Sequencing used immunoSEQ multiplex PCR; TCRdb keeps in-frame clones, though not all of them. The data show about 150,000 clones, approximately 86% seen once. Although they were nominally healthy when sampled, donors likely had unrecorded immune exposures. CDR1 and CDR2 (germline): SGHVS, FNYEAQ. The CDR3 length is 13 residues. Trimming pared 5 bases from V and 8 bases from J, leaving 14 bases between. The sample comes from a study of cytomegalovirus exposure and HLA in healthy donors. Broader study findings: As a later analysis showed, a missense DCLRE1C variant was linked to trimming of TCR beta V- and J-genes. Researchers reported from a later analysis that most CMV-associated TCR beta chains appeared HLA-restricted.

The TCR comes from a woman younger than 35 in good health and CMV-seronegative. Input material: PBMCs. The chain employs TRBV7-6 and TRBJ2-3, with a weak D call TRBD2 (6 bases). The chain's CDR3 is CASSPAWGGTQYF. The CDR3 DNA reads TGTGCCAGCAGCCCCGCGTGGGGAGGTACGCAGTATTTT.